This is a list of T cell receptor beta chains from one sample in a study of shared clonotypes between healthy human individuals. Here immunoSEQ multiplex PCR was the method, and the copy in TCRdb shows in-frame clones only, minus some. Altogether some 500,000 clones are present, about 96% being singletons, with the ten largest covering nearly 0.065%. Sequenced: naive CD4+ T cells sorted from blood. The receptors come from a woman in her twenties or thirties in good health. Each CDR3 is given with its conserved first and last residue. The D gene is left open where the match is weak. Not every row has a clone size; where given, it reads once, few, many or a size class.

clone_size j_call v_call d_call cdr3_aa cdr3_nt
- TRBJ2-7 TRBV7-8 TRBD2 CASSLRLGLAPLYEQYF TGTGCCAGCAGCCTTCGACTAGGACTAGCGCCATTGTACGAGCAGTACTTC
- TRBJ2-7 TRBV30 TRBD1 CAWRRDRLSYEQYF TGTGCCTGGAGAAGGGACAGACTCTCCTACGAGCAGTACTTC
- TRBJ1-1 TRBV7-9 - CASSLVGRRINTEAFF TGTGCCAGCAGCTTAGTAGGGCGGCGGATTAACACTGAAGCTTTCTTT
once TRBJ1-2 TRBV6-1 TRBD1 CASSILNRGAGYTF TGTGCCAGCAGTATCCTCAACAGGGGGGCTGGCTACACCTTC
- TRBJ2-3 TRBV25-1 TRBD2 CASSGGGTSGSTDTQYF TGTGCCAGCAGTGGTGGGGGGACTAGCGGGAGCACAGATACGCAGTATTTT
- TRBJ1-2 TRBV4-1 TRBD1 CASSQGGDSRGYTF TGCGCCAGCAGCCAAGGGGGGGACAGCAGAGGCTACACCTTC
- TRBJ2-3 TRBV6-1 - CATTGQSLAADTQYF TGTGCCACCACGGGACAAAGCCTAGCCGCGGATACGCAGTATTTT
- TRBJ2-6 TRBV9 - CASSAFSSGANVLTF TGTGCCAGCAGCGCATTTAGCTCTGGGGCCAACGTCCTGACTTTC
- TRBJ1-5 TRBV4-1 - CASSQDRRQGNNQPQHF TGCGCCAGCAGCCAAGATAGGCGTCAGGGGAACAATCAGCCCCAGCATTTT
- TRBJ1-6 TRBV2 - CASSAALAAGNSPLHF TGTGCCAGCAGTGCCGCCTTGGCAGCGGGGAATTCACCCCTCCACTTT
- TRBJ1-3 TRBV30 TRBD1 CAWGKGQGNGNTIYF TGTGCCTGGGGGAAGGGACAGGGAAATGGAAACACCATATATTTT
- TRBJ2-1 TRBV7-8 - CASSLYQRGLEPSYNEQFF TGTGCCAGCAGCTTGTACCAACGGGGACTGGAACCCTCCTACAATGAGCAGTTCTTC
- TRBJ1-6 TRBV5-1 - CASSDGSPNSPLHF TGCGCCAGCAGCGACGGCAGCCCTAATTCACCCCTCCACTTT
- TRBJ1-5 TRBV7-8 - CASSPRGGDTNQPQHF TGTGCCAGCAGCCCTCGAGGAGGGGACACCAATCAGCCCCAGCATTTT
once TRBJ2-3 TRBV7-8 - CASSLGRYSPTTDTQYF TGTGCCAGCAGCTTAGGGCGGTATAGTCCCACCACAGATACGCAGTATTTT
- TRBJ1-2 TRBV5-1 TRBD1 CASSLPGQNYGYTF TGCGCCAGCAGCTTACCGGGACAGAACTATGGCTACACCTTC
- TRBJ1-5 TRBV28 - CASRPVFWGDGPQHF TGTGCCAGCAGGCCGGTCTTCTGGGGAGATGGGCCCCAGCATTTT